Below, 30 T cell receptor beta chains from the same sample are listed, as sequenced in a study of cytomegalovirus exposure and HLA in healthy donors. PCR involved 60 Vbeta and 13 Jbeta primers. Sequenced by immunoSEQ multiplex PCR; TCRdb stores in-frame clones only, minus some. The table lists some 140,000 clones, more than 75% of them singletons, with 5.6% in the top ten. Sequencing was carried out using PBMCs. These receptors came from a woman between 40 and 55 years old in good health and CMV-seropositive.

The chain recombines TRBV19 with TRBJ2-6; 7 nucleotides align to TRBD1. Germline values: CDR1 LNHDA, CDR2 SQIVND (reference sequence). The CDR3 is made up of 16 amino acids. After removal of 6 bases from V and 4 bases from J, the junction contained 9 bases not matched to a gene. The CDR3 sequence: CASSEPGGSGANVLTF. The CDR3 nucleotides read TGTGCCAGTAGCGAACCAGGGGGATCCGGGGCCAACGTCCTGACTTTC. The full variable domain, rest sourced from reference TRBV19 and TRBJ2-6, is DGGITQSPKYLFRKEGQNVTLSCEQNLNHDAMYWYRQDPGQGLRLIYYSQIVNDFQKGDIAEGYSVSREKKESFPLTVTSAQKNPTAFYLCASSEPGGSGANVLTFGAGSRLTVL.

The CDR3 loop is CASSLTSGSREQYF. As DNA, the CDR3 is TGTGCCAGCAGCTTGACTAGCGGGAGTCGTGAGCAGTACTTC. V and J are TRBV11-3 and TRBJ2-7, with 12 bases fitting TRBD2. This CDR3 is 14 amino acids long. J was trimmed by 7 bases and V by 3 bases; bases with no gene match: 4. Germline lookup yields CDR1 SGHNT and CDR2 YENEEA. The whole variable domain, remainder taken from reference TRBV11-3 and TRBJ2-7, is EAGVVQSPRYKIIEKKQPVAFWCNPISGHNTLYWYLQNLGQGPELLIRYENEEAVDDSQLPKDRFSAERLKGVDSTLKIQPAELGDSAVYLCASSLTSGSREQYFGPGTRLTVT.

This clone came up once. The V and J genes are TRBV30 and TRBJ1-2, with 11 nucleotides matching TRBD1. The CDR3 loop spans 18 amino acids. J was trimmed by 4 bases and V by 0 bases; bases with no gene match: 13. Germline V gives CDR1 GTSNPN, CDR2 SVGIG (reference sequence). Written as DNA, the CDR3 is TGTGCCTGGAGTGTATATCGGGACAGGGGGTACCCTCCCTATGGCTACACCTTC. It codes for CAWSVYRDRGYPPYGYTF. The variable domain in full, with the rest retrieved from reference TRBV30 and TRBJ1-2, is SQTIHQWPATLVQPVGSPLSLECTVEGTSNPNLYWYRQAAGRGLQLLFYSVGIGQISSEVPQNLSASRPQDRQFILSSKKLLLSDSGFYLCAWSVYRDRGYPPYGYTFGSGTRLTVV.

This clone was recorded a few times. The chain has TRBV27 and TRBJ2-2, with TRBD2 identical over 15 bases. V trimming: 3 bases; J trimming: 5 bases; junction bases outside the gene matches: 10. Germline CDR1 is MNHEY and CDR2 is SMNVEV (reference sequence). The CDR3 runs 19 residues. DNA of the CDR3: TGTGCCAGCAGTTTGCGGACTAGCGGGAGGGCTTTCGGTACCGGGGAGCTGTTTTTT. Translation: CASSLRTSGRAFGTGELFF.

The CDR3 DNA reads TGTGCCAGCAGTGAAGGGTTAGCGGGAGGGCCGGGGAATGAGCAGTTCTTC. It translates to CASSEGLAGGPGNEQFF. V and J are TRBV6-1 and TRBJ2-1, with 11 nucleotides matching TRBD2. V trimming: 1 base; J trimming: 7 bases; junction bases outside the gene matches: 9. The CDR3 length is 17 residues. Germline loops: CDR1 MNHNS, CDR2 SASEGT.

This chain joins TRBV5-1 and TRBJ2-7; 8 positions agree with TRBD2. From germline, CDR1 is SGHRS and CDR2 YFSETQ. J lost 0 bases, V lost 1 base, and 3 bases had no gene match. This CDR3 is built from 15 residues. The CDR3 reads CASSLTGTSSYEQYF. The CDR3 DNA follows: TGCGCCAGCAGCTTGACAGGGACTAGCTCCTACGAGCAGTACTTC.

The chain combines TRBV5-1 with TRBJ2-3; TRBD2 aligns across 14 bases. CDR1 and CDR2 (germline): SGHRS, YFSETQ. The CDR3 sequence is 20 residues long. V shed 0 bases, J shed 4 bases, and the junction held 13 bases outside the gene matches. CDR3 bases: TGCGCCAGCAGCTTGGACGACAGGGGACTAGCGGGAGTTACGGCAGATACGCAGTATTTT. Encoded protein: CASSLDDRGLAGVTADTQYF.

The V gene is TRBV30, the J gene TRBJ2-3, with D perhaps matching TRBD2 (5 bases). V dropped 2 bases and J dropped 4 bases, with 22 bases sitting between them. Germline loops: CDR1 GTSNPN, CDR2 SVGIG (reference sequence). This CDR3 spans 17 amino acids. The CDR3 DNA is TGTGCCTGGAGTCCTCTTGGACTGCGGCTGGAGTCAGATACGCAGTATTTT. Translating gives CAWSPLGLRLESDTQYF.

The chain joins TRBV27 to TRBJ1-5; TRBD1 might be the D (5 bases). Trimming shortened V by 2 bases and J by 7 bases, and 9 bases separated the two germline ends. Germline V CDR1 and CDR2: MNHEY, SMNVEV (reference sequence). The CDR3 is 13 residues long. For the CDR3, the DNA is TGTGCCAGCAGTTTAGTGCAGGGCCAGCCCCAGCATTTT. Translation gives CASSLVQGQPQHF.

This chain links TRBV5-1 with TRBJ1-5; D not resolved. The CDR3 covers 13 residues. Germline values: CDR1 SGHRS, CDR2 YFSETQ. The ends were cut back, 4 bases at V and 0 bases at J, with 5 bases in the middle. The CDR3: CASSPDSNQPQHF. In nucleotides, the CDR3 is TGCGCCAGCAGCCCAGATAGCAATCAGCCCCAGCATTTT.

Concerning this clone: Other nucleotide sequences from this sample produce the same CDR3. The chain couples TRBV27 to TRBJ1-2; 10 nucleotides agree with TRBD1. This CDR3 is 14 amino acids long. V dropped 6 bases and J dropped 4; count of bases not matched to a gene: 5. The V gene's germline CDR1 is MNHEY and CDR2 SMNVEV (reference sequence). CDR3 sequence (DNA): TGTGCCAGCAGCCCGGACAGGGGGGTCTATGGCTACACCTTC. Amino acid sequence: CASSPDRGVYGYTF.

V usage is TRBV5-1 and J usage is TRBJ2-7; 12 nucleotides align to TRBD2. J was trimmed by 2 bases and V by 7 bases; bases with no gene match: 4. Germline V CDR1 and CDR2: SGHRS, YFSETQ. This CDR3 has 14 residues. This CDR3 reads CASGRLAGAYEQYF. The CDR3 nucleotides read TGCGCCAGCGGCCGACTAGCGGGAGCCTACGAGCAGTACTTC.

V and J are TRBV28 and TRBJ2-5, with 8 nucleotides matching TRBD1. The germline CDR1 and CDR2 sequences are MDHEN and SYDVKM. The CDR3 is 12 amino acids. The V and J ends lost 6 bases and 14 bases, in that order; junction bases with no gene match: 11. CDR3 DNA sequence: TGTGCCAGCAGGCCCCGGACAGGGTGGGCTTACTTC. Encoded protein: CASRPRTGWAYF. The variable domain in full, with the rest retrieved from reference TRBV28 and TRBJ2-5, is DVKVTQSSRYLVKRTGEKVFLECVQDMDHENMFWYRQDPGLGLRLIYFSYDVKMKEKGDIPEGYSVSREKKERFSLILESASTNQTSMYLCASRPRTGWAYFGPGTRLLVL.

The CDR3 bases are TGTGCCAGCAGCCTGGACAGGCGGCGGGAGGGCCTGATCTACGAGCAGTACTTC. Translating it yields CASSLDRRREGLIYEQYF. The rearrangement links TRBV11-3 to TRBJ2-7; 9 nucleotides match TRBD2. The CDR3 sequence is 18 residues long. Germline V gene data show CDR1 as SGHNT and CDR2 as YENEEA. The J segment lost 3 bases and the V segment lost 5 bases, leaving 17 bases of the junction unmatched.

The chain is built from TRBV14 and TRBJ2-7; a possible D gene is TRBD2 (5 bases). Germline V CDR1 and CDR2: SGHDN, FVKESK. V lost 4 bases and J lost 7, with 8 bases in between. The CDR3 runs 11 residues. CDR3 protein: CASSLGSEQYF. DNA of the CDR3: TGTGCCAGCAGCCTAGGGAGTGAGCAGTACTTC.

The chain carries TRBV7-9 and TRBJ2-1; 12 nucleotides line up with TRBD2. Germline lookup yields CDR1 SEHNR and CDR2 FQNEAQ (reference sequence). J was trimmed by 9 bases and V by 6 bases; bases with no gene match: 9. The CDR3 consists of 15 residues. The CDR3 loop is CASRSGTSGSGEQFF. The DNA for the CDR3 is TGTGCCAGCAGATCCGGGACTAGCGGGTCGGGTGAGCAGTTCTTC.

The table lists this clone with a few counts. The chain carries TRBV4-1 and TRBJ2-3; D is unclear. The CDR3 covers 17 residues. V lost 0 bases and J lost 0, with 13 bases in between. Germline lookup yields CDR1 MGHRA and CDR2 YSYEKL. CDR3 coding DNA: TGCGCCAGCAGCCAAGATCCGGCAGAGGCTAGCACAGATACGCAGTATTTT. This gives the protein CASSQDPAEASTDTQYF.

The chain employs TRBV27 and TRBJ2-6; D unresolved. The V end was cut by 5 bases, the J end by 0 bases, with 2 bases between. This CDR3 is 13 amino acids long. The germline CDR1 and CDR2 sequences are MNHEY and SMNVEV (reference sequence). The CDR3: CASSHSGANVLTF. DNA of the CDR3: TGTGCCAGCAGTCACTCTGGGGCCAACGTCCTGACTTTC. The full variable domain, with the rest looked up from reference TRBV27 and TRBJ2-6, is EAQVTQNPRYLITVTGKKLTVTCSQNMNHEYMSWYRQDPGLGLRQIYYSMNVEVTDKGDVPEGYKVSRKEKRNFPLILESPSPNQTSLYFCASSHSGANVLTFGAGSRLTVL.

The table lists this clone with a count of one. The genes are TRBV27 and TRBJ2-3, with TRBD2 matching 10 bases. Trimming cost V 7 bases and J 9 bases; bases outside gene matches: 4. Germline assignment: CDR1 MNHEY and CDR2 SMNVEV (reference sequence). The CDR3 is 12 residues long. Here the CDR3 DNA reads TGTGCCAGCAAAGCGGGAGGGCCGACGCAGTATTTT. This encodes CASKAGGPTQYF.

V usage is TRBV5-4 and J usage is TRBJ1-2; possibly TRBD1 for D (6 bases). The germline CDR1 and CDR2 sequences are SGHNT and YYREEE (reference sequence). With 5 bases removed from V and 3 bases from J, the gap between germline ends came to 11 bases. This CDR3 spans 13 amino acids. CDR3 DNA sequence: TGTGCCAGCAGTCCAGGGGATTACTATGGCTACACCTTC. The encoded protein is CASSPGDYYGYTF.

DNA of the CDR3: TGTGCCAGCAGCTTAGCAGTCGGGGGACGGAACACTGAAGCTTTCTTT. Amino acid sequence: CASSLAVGGRNTEAFF. This chain uses TRBV7-9 with TRBJ1-1; D is possibly TRBD1 (5 bases). The ends were cut back, 0 bases at V and 1 base at J, with 12 bases in the middle. CDR1 is SEHNR, CDR2 FQNEAQ, per germline (reference sequence). The CDR3 is 16 residues long.

The chain has TRBV7-3 and TRBJ2-5; TRBD2 aligns across 7 bases. Trimming removed 1 base from V and 3 bases from J; junction bases left unmatched: 5. The CDR3 extends over 15 amino acids. Germline assignment: CDR1 SGHTA and CDR2 FQGTGA. CDR3 DNA sequence: TGTGCCAGCAGCTTAAGGAGAGGGACTAAAGAGACCCAGTACTTC. Its protein product is CASSLRRGTKETQYF. Full variable domain (rest looked up from reference TRBV7-3 and TRBJ2-5): GAGVSQTPSNKVTEKGKYVELRCDPISGHTALYWYRQSLGQGPEFLIYFQGTGAADDSGLPNDRFFAVRPEGSVSTLKIQRTERGDSAVYLCASSLRRGTKETQYFGPGTRLLVL.

The gene calls are TRBV28 and TRBJ1-5, with 8 bases matching TRBD1. Per the germline V gene, CDR1 is MDHEN and CDR2 is SYDVKM. This CDR3 contains 18 residues. The V gene end was trimmed by 1 base and the J gene end by 0 bases; junction bases not matched to a gene: 8. The CDR3 nucleotides read TGTGCCAGCAGTTTATATACAGGGGGGCGAGGTAGCAATCAGCCCCAGCATTTT. It encodes CASSLYTGGRGSNQPQHF.

This clone was seen a few times. The chain links TRBV5-4 to TRBJ2-7, with a weak D call TRBD2 (6 bases). CDR3 size: 14 residues. Germline CDR1 SGHNT, CDR2 YYREEE (reference sequence). V shed 0 bases and J shed 7 bases, with 14 bases lying between them. The CDR3, as DNA: TGTGCCAGCAGCTTGGCCGCGGGGTCGAGAGAGCAGTACTTC. Encoded protein: CASSLAAGSREQYF.

The genes are TRBV10-3 and TRBJ2-7; TRBD1 aligns across 10 bases. With V trimmed by 5 bases and J by 6 bases, 7 bases remained unmatched. CDR1 and CDR2 (germline): ENHRY, SYGVKD. The CDR3 has 14 residues. CDR3 region: CAISLTGGIGEQYF. In nucleotides, the CDR3 is TGTGCCATCAGTCTGACAGGGGGCATCGGCGAGCAGTACTTC.

This chain links TRBV18 with TRBJ2-1, with D possibly matching TRBD2 (5 bases). The V gene's germline CDR1 is KGHSH and CDR2 LQKENI. Trimming shortened V by 4 bases and J by 2 bases, and 12 bases separated the two germline ends. CDR3 size: 15 residues. The CDR3 bases are TGTGCCAGCTCACTGGGTGCGGGTACCTACAATGAGCAGTTCTTC. It yields the protein CASSLGAGTYNEQFF.

This clone was detected a few times. This chain uses TRBV2 with TRBJ2-1, with a weak D call TRBD2 (6 bases). V lost 4 bases to trimming and J lost 2 bases, with 9 bases between them. The CDR3 loop spans 14 amino acids. CDR1 and CDR2 from the germline V gene are SNHLY and FYNNEI. In DNA form, the CDR3 reads TGTGCCAGCAGTGCGCGGGGTGCCTACAATGAGCAGTTCTTC. Translated, it gives CASSARGAYNEQFF.

This clone showed up just once. The chain uses TRBV27 and TRBJ1-5; D is uncertain. V dropped 2 bases and J dropped 0 bases, with 5 bases sitting between them. Germline CDR1 MNHEY, CDR2 SMNVEV (reference sequence). This CDR3 comprises 14 residues. The CDR3 region is CASSLGPSNQPQHF. Here the CDR3 DNA reads TGTGCCAGCAGTTTAGGCCCTAGCAATCAGCCCCAGCATTTT.

The gene calls are TRBV11-3 and TRBJ2-4, with a weak D call TRBD2 (6 bases). CDR3 size: 16 residues. V was shortened by 1 base and J by 7 bases, with 17 bases between the two germline ends. Germline V lookup: CDR1 SGHNT, CDR2 YENEEA. The CDR3 here is CASSLAGEGPQNIQYF. CDR3 nucleotide sequence: TGTGCCAGCAGCTTAGCGGGGGAAGGGCCACAGAACATTCAGTACTTC. Drawing the rest from reference TRBV11-3 and TRBJ2-4, the complete variable domain is EAGVVQSPRYKIIEKKQPVAFWCNPISGHNTLYWYLQNLGQGPELLIRYENEEAVDDSQLPKDRFSAERLKGVDSTLKIQPAELGDSAVYLCASSLAGEGPQNIQYFGAGTRLSVL.

The chain carries TRBV18 and TRBJ2-7, with 7 nucleotides matching TRBD2. CDR1 and CDR2 (germline): KGHSH, LQKENI. The ends lost 2 bases at V and 3 bases at J; junction bases unmatched: 7. The CDR3 has 15 residues. The CDR3 protein is CASSPDPSGFYEQYF. For the CDR3, the DNA is TGTGCCAGCTCACCAGATCCTAGCGGCTTCTACGAGCAGTACTTC. Filled out from reference TRBV18 and TRBJ2-7, the complete variable domain reads NAGVMQNPRHLVRRRGQEARLRCSPMKGHSHVYWYRQLPEEGLKFMVYLQKENIIDESGMPKERFSAEFPKEGPSILRIQQVVRGDSAAYFCASSPDPSGFYEQYFGPGTRLTVT.